Below, 8 T cell receptor beta chains from the same sample are listed, as sequenced in a study of cytomegalovirus exposure and HLA in healthy donors. The PCR had 60 Vbeta and 13 Jbeta primers. TCRdb's table, derived via immunoSEQ multiplex PCR, lists solely in-frame clones and lacks some. The profile shows 200,000 to 250,000 clones, around 79% of them singletons. The sample consisted of PBMCs. Source of these receptors: a girl aged 2 to 10 in good health and CMV-seronegative.

The table lists this clone with a few counts. J is TRBJ1-4 and V is TRBV6-5; D not certain. With 6 bases removed from V and 4 bases from J, the gap between germline ends came to 12 bases. CDR3 length: 14 amino acids. The germline V gene encodes CDR1 MNHEY and CDR2 SVGAGI. This CDR3 is CASRRSGYNEKLFF. CDR3 sequence (DNA): TGTGCCAGCAGGAGGTCTGGTTATAATGAAAAACTGTTTTTT.

This chain uses TRBV18 with TRBJ2-7; 7 positions agree with TRBD1. The V gene end was trimmed by 2 bases and the J gene end by 3 bases; junction bases not matched to a gene: 7. This CDR3 has 15 residues. CDR1 and CDR2 (germline): KGHSH, LQKENI. CDR3 in DNA: TGTGCCAGCTCACCAAAAGGGGGCATTGGCTACGAGCAGTACTTC. Its protein product is CASSPKGGIGYEQYF.

The rearrangement uses TRBV19 and TRBJ1-6; D unresolved. V dropped 2 bases and J dropped 7 bases, with 3 bases sitting between them. The CDR3 length is 12 residues. Looked up from germline, CDR1 is LNHDA and CDR2 is SQIVND (reference sequence). This CDR3 reads CASSIQNSPLHF. The CDR3 bases are TGTGCCAGTAGTATACAGAATTCACCCCTCCACTTT.

The gene calls are TRBV4-1 and TRBJ2-1; tentative D call: TRBD1 (5 bases). The length of the CDR3 is 14 residues. CDR1 is MGHRA and CDR2 is YSYEKL in the germline V gene. Trimming removed 1 base at V and 6 bases at J, with 10 bases between. CDR3 sequence: CASSQGPQGNEQFF. DNA for the CDR3: TGCGCCAGCAGCCAAGGTCCGCAGGGCAATGAGCAGTTCTTC.

This clone was picked up a small number of times. Additional DNA sequences in this sample encode the identical CDR3. The V and J genes are TRBV5-4 and TRBJ2-5, with D possibly being TRBD2 (5 bases). The V and J ends lost 0 bases and 1 base respectively, with 7 bases between them. The CDR3 contains 14 residues. Germline-derived CDR1 and CDR2 are SGHNT and YYREEE (reference sequence). CDR3 loop: CASSLGEGQETQYF. CDR3 nucleotides: TGTGCCAGCAGCTTGGGAGAGGGCCAAGAGACCCAGTACTTC.

This chain connects TRBV4-1 to TRBJ1-6; 8 positions match TRBD1. The J segment lost 2 bases and the V segment lost 5 bases, leaving 5 bases of the junction unmatched. CDR1 is MGHRA, CDR2 YSYEKL, per germline. This CDR3 has 16 amino acids. CDR3 residues: CASSTPDRAYNSPLHF. The CDR3 DNA follows: TGCGCCAGCAGCACGCCGGACAGGGCCTATAATTCACCCCTCCACTTT.

The sample holds a few counts of this clone. The chain joins TRBV6-1 to TRBJ2-1; 9 nucleotides match TRBD2. The V and J ends lost 1 base and 6 bases, in that order; junction bases with no gene match: 4. CDR1 is MNHNS and CDR2 is SASEGT in the germline V gene. This CDR3 has 15 amino acids. The CDR3 protein is CASSEVGLARNEQFF. In DNA, the CDR3 is TGTGCCAGCAGTGAAGTAGGACTAGCGCGCAATGAGCAGTTCTTC.

This clone has more than one count but fewer than ten. The CDR3 protein is CASSEEESWFTGELFF. DNA of the CDR3: TGTGCCAGCAGTGAAGAAGAGTCCTGGTTCACCGGGGAGCTGTTTTTT. The rearrangement joins TRBV6-1 to TRBJ2-2, with D unresolved. The length of the CDR3 is 16 residues. With 1 base removed from V and 4 bases from J, the gap between germline ends came to 13 bases. Germline loops: CDR1 MNHNS, CDR2 SASEGT.